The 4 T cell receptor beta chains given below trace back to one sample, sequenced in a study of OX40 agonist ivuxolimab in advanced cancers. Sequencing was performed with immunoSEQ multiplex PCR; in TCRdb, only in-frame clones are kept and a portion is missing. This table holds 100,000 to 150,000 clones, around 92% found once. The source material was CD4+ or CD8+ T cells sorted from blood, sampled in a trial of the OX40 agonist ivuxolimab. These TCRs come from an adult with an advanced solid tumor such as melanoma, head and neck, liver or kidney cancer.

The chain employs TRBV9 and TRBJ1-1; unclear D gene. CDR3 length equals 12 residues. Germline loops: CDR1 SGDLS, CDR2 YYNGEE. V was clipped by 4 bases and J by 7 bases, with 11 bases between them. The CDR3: CASSPGVLEAFF. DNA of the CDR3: TGTGCCAGCAGCCCCGGGGTTCTTGAAGCTTTCTTT.

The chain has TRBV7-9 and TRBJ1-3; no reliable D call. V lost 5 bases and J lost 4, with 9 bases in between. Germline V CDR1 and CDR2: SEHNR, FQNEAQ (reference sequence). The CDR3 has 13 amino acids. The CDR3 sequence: CASSPVGGNTIYF. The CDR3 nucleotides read TGTGCCAGCAGCCCTGTGGGGGGAAACACCATATATTTT.

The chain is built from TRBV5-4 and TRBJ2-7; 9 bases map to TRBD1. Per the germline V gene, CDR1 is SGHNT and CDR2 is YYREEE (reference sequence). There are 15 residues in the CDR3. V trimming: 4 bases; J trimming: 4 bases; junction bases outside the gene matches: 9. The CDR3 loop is CASSPIGTGLYEQYF. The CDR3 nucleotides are TGTGCCAGCAGCCCGATCGGGACAGGGCTTTACGAGCAGTACTTC.

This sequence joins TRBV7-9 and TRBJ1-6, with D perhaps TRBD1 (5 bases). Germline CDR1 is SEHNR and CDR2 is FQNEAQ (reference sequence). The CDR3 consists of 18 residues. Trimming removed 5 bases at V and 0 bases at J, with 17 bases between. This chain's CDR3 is CASSPSGGTSSYNSPLHF. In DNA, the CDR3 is TGTGCCAGCAGCCCTAGCGGGGGGACGAGCTCCTATAATTCACCCCTCCACTTT. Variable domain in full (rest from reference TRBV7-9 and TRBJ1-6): DTGVSQNPRHKITKRGQNVTFRCDPISEHNRLYWYRQTLGQGPEFLTYFQNEAQLEKSRLLSDRFSAERPKGSFSTLEIQRTEQGDSAMYLCASSPSGGTSSYNSPLHFGNGTRLTVT.